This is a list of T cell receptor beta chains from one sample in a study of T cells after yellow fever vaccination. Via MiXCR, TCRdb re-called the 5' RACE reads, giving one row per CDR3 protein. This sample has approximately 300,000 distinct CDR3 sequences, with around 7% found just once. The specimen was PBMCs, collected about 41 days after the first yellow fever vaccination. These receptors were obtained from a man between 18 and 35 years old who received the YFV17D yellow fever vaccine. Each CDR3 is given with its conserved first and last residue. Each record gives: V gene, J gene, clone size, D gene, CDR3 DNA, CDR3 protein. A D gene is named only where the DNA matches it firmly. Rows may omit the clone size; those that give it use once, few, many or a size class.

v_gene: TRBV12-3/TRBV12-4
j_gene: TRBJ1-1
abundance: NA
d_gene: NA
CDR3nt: TGTGCCTGCAGTCCTAACGGGATTGAAGCTTTCTTT
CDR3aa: CACSPNGIEAFF

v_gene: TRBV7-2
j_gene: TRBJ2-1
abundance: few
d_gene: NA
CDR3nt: TGTGCCAGCAGGGGTGAGTACAGCGGGGAGCAGTTCTTC
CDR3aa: CASRGEYSGEQFF

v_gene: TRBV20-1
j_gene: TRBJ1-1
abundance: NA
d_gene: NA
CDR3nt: TGCAGTGCTAGAGATCGCACAGCTAACACTGAAGCTTTCTTT
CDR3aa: CSARDRTANTEAFF

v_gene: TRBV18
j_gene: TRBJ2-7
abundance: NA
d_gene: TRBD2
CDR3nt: TGTGCCAGCTCGCGAGGGAGCCCTAGCGGGGCCATTCGGTACGAGCAGTACTTC
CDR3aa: CASSRGSPSGAIRYEQYF

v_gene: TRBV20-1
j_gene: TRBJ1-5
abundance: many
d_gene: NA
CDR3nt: TGCAGTGCTAGCCCCCAGGGCTCGGGAAGCGGTCAGCCCCAGCATTTT
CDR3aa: CSASPQGSGSGQPQHF

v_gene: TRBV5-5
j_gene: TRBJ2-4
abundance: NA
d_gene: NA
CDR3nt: TGTGCCAGCAGCGGGGACCTCGCTGCCAAAAACATTCAGTACTTC
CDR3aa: CASSGDLAAKNIQYF

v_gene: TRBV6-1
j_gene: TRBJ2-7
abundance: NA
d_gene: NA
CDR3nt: TGTGCCAGCAGTCCCCGACACCTATCCTACGAGCAGTACTTC
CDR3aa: CASSPRHLSYEQYF

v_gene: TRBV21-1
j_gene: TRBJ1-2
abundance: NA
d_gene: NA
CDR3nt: TGTGCCAGCATCCGACGGACTCCTAACTATGGCTACACCTTC
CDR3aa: CASIRRTPNYGYTF

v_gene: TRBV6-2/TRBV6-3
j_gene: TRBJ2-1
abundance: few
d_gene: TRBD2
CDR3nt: TGTGCCAGCAGTTTTCTAGCGGGGGGGGAGCAGTTCTTC
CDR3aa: CASSFLAGGEQFF

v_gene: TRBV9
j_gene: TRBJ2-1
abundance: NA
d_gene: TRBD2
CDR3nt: TGTGCCAGCAGTCTTAGCGGGGGCCCTAACAATGAGCAGTTCTTC
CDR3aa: CASSLSGGPNNEQFF

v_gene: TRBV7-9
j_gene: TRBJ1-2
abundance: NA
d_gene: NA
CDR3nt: TGTGTCAGTAGCTTAGCGCCAGGGCTTCTCTCTGGCTACACCTTC
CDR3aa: CVSSLAPGLLSGYTF

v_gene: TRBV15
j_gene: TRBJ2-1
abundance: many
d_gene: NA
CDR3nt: TGTGCCACCAGCACAGACAGGACCGGGGAGCAGTTCTTC
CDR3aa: CATSTDRTGEQFF

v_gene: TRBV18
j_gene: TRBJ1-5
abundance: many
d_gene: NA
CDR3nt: TGTGCCAGCTCACGGGGGGAGGATCAGCCCCAGCATTTT
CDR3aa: CASSRGEDQPQHF

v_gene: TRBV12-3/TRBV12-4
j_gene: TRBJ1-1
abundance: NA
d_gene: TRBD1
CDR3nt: TGTGCCGGCAGTCCGACAGGGTGGATAGCTTTCTTT
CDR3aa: CAGSPTGWIAFF

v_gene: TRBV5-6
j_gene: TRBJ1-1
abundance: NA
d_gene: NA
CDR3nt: TGTGCCAGCAGCCCCCATCCCGGGGCCACTGAAGCTTTCTTT
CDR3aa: CASSPHPGATEAFF

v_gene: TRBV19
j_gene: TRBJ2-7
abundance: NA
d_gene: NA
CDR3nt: TGTGCCAGTAGTATCGGGACGGGCACCTACGAGCAGTACTTC
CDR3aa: CASSIGTGTYEQYF

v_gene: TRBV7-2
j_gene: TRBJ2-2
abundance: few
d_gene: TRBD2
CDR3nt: TGTGCCAGCAGCTTCGCCAGCGGGGGGGCTGGCGGGGAGCTGTTTTTT
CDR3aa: CASSFASGGAGGELFF

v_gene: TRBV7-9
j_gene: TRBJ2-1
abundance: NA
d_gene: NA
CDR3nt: TGTGCCAGCAGCCCTGTTAGGGGACCTTCCTACAATGAGCAGTTCTTC
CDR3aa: CASSPVRGPSYNEQFF

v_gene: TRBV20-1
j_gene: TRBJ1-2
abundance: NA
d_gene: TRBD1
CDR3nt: TGCAGTGCTAGTAAGGACAGGGGCTCTAACTATGGCTACACCTTC
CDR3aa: CSASKDRGSNYGYTF

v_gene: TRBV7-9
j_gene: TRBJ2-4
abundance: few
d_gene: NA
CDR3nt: TGTGCCAGCAGCTTAGCCGGCGGCATTCAGTACTTC
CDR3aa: CASSLAGGIQYF

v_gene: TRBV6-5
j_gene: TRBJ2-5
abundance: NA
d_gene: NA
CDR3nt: TGTGCCAGCAGTTACTCGTCAGGGTCCAAAGAGACCCAGTACTTC
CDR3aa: CASSYSSGSKETQYF

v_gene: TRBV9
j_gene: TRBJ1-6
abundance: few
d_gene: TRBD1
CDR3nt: TGTGCCAGCAGCGAGCCCCCAGGGACAGCTAATTCACCCCTCCACTTT
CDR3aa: CASSEPPGTANSPLHF

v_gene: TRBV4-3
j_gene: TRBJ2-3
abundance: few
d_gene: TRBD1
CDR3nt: TGCGCCAGCAGTCTACAGGGGGCGGTTAGCACAGATACGCAGTATTTT
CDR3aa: CASSLQGAVSTDTQYF

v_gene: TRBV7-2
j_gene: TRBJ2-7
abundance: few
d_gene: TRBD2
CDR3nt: TGTGCCAGCACCACCCCTAGCGGGGGGATCTACGAGCAGTACTTC
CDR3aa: CASTTPSGGIYEQYF

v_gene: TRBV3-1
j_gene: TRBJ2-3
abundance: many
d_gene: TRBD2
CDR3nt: TGTGCCAGCAGCCAAGATCTAGCGGGGGGCCACACAGATACGCAGTATTTT
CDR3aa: CASSQDLAGGHTDTQYF

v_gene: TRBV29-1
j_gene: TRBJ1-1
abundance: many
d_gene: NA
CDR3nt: TGCAGCGTTGAAGCTCGGGGTCGGGAAAACACTGAAGCTTTCTTT
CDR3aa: CSVEARGRENTEAFF

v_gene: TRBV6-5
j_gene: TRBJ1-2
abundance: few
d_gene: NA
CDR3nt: TGTGCCAGCAGTTACGACGGCAGGGGTTACTATGGCTACACCTTC
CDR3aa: CASSYDGRGYYGYTF

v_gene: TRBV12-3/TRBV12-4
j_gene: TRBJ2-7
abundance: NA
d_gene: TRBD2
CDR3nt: TGTGCCAGCAGTTTCCTAGCGGGCGGGTACGAGCAGTACTTC
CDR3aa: CASSFLAGGYEQYF

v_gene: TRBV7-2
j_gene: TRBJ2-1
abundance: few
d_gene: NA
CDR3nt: TGTGCCAGCAGCGAGTACGGCGGAGACAATGAGCAGTTCTTC
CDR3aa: CASSEYGGDNEQFF

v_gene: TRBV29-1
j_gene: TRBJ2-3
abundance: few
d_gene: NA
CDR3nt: TGCAGCGTTGTTGGCAGGGGGAGGGCAGATACGCAGTATTTT
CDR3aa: CSVVGRGRADTQYF

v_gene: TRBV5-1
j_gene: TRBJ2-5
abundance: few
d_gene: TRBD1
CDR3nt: TGCGCCAGCAGCTACAGGGGACAGCAAGAGACCCAGTACTTC
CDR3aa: CASSYRGQQETQYF

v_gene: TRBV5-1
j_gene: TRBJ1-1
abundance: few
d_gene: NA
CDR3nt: TGCGCCAGCAGCTTTGGACAGTCGAACACTGAAGCTTTCTTT
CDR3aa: CASSFGQSNTEAFF

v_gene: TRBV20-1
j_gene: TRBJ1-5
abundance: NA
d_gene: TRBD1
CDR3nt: TGCAGTGCTAGAGGAATCAGGGGGTCTCAGCCCCAGCATTTT
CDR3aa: CSARGIRGSQPQHF

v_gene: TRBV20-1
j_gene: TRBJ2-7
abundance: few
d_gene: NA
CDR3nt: TGCAGTGCTAAAACCGGGGTCTACGAGCAGTACTTC
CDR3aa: CSAKTGVYEQYF

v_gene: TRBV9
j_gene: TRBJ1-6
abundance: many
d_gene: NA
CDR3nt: TGTGCCAGCAGCGCCATACTGGGAAGCACCCTCCACTTT
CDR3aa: CASSAILGSTLHF

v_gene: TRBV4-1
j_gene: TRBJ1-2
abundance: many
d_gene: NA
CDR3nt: TGCGCCAGCAGCCATTCCCGGGACGGAGACTATGGCTACACCTTC
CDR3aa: CASSHSRDGDYGYTF

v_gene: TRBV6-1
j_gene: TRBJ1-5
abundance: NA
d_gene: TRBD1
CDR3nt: TGTGCCAGCAGACCCCGGGACAGGGGACTTTGGGGTGGTCAGCCCCAGCATTTT
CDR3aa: CASRPRDRGLWGGQPQHF

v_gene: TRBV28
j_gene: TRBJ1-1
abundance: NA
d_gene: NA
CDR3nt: TGTGCCAGCAGTTCCCCGTCACCGATCCCGGCCAACACTGAAGCTTTCTTT
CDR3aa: CASSSPSPIPANTEAFF

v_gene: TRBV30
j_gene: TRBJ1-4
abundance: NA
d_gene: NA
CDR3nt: TGTGCCCAGGGGCGGAATGAAAAACTGTTTTTT
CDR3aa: CAQGRNEKLFF

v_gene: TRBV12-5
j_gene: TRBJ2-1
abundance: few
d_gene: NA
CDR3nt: TGTGCTAGTGGTTCGCTGGCTTACAATGAGCAGTTCTTC
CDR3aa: CASGSLAYNEQFF

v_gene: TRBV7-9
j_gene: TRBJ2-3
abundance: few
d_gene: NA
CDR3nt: TGTGCCCATTCCGGGGGCTGGGCAGATACGCAGTATTTT
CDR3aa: CAHSGGWADTQYF

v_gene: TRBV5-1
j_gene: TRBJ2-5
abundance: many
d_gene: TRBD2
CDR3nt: TGCGCCAGCAGCCGACTAGCGGGCCAAGAGACCCAGTACTTC
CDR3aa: CASSRLAGQETQYF

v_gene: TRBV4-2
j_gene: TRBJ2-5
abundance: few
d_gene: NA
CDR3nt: TGTGCCAGCAGCCAAGATCAGAGGGGGGGCGGAGAGACCCAGTACTTC
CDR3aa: CASSQDQRGGGETQYF

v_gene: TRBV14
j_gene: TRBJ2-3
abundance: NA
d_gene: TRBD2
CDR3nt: TGTGCCAGCAGCCAAGAGCGTGGCCTAGCGGGGCTCGCAGATACGCAGTATTTT
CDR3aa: CASSQERGLAGLADTQYF

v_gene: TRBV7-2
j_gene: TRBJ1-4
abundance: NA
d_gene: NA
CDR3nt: TGTGCCAGCAGCTTAGACAGCCAAAAACTGTTTTTT
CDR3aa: CASSLDSQKLFF

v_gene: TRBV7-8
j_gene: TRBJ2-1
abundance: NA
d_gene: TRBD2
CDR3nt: TGTGCCAGCAGCTTAGGGGGTAGCGGGTTCTCCTACAATGAGCAGTTCTTC
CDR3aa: CASSLGGSGFSYNEQFF

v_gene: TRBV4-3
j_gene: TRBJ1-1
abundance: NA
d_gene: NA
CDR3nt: TGCGCCAGCAGCCAAGATAGTCCATCAGGCACTGAAGCTTTCTTT
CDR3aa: CASSQDSPSGTEAFF

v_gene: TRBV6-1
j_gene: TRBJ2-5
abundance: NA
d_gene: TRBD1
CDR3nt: TGTGCCAGCAGACCCCGGGCAACAGGGGGCTGGGAGACCCAGTACTTC
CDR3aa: CASRPRATGGWETQYF

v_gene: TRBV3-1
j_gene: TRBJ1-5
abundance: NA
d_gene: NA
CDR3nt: TGTGCCAGCAGCCAATCGGACAGTGATCAGCCCCAGCATTTT
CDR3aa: CASSQSDSDQPQHF

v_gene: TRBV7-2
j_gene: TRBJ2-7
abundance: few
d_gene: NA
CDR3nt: TGTGCCAGCAGCTTTTTTCTCAGCTACGAGCAGTACTTC
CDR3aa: CASSFFLSYEQYF

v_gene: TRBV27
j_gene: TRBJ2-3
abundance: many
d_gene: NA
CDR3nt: TGTGCCAGCAGCTCCCCGTGGGGGGGGCGGGCAGATACGCAGTATTTT
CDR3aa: CASSSPWGGRADTQYF

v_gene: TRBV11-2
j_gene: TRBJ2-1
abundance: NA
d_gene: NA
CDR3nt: TGTGCCAGCTGGGGGCAGGGGGGCTATGAGCAGTTCTTC
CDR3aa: CASWGQGGYEQFF

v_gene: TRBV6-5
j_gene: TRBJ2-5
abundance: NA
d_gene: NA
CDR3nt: TGTGCCAGCAGTTCCCACCCCGAGACCCAGTACTTC
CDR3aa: CASSSHPETQYF

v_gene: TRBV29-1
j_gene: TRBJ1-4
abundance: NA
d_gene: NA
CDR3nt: TGCAGCGTGGCAGGGTCGGTTGGTGAAAAACTGTTTTTT
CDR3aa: CSVAGSVGEKLFF

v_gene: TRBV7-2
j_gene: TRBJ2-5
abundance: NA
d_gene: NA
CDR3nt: TGTGCCAGCAGCGGTGTCGGGGGAGAAGAGACCCAGTACTTC
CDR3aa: CASSGVGGEETQYF

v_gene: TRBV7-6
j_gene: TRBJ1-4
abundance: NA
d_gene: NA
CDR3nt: TGTGCCAGCAGCGTTCTCAAGGACGGGGGGGAAAAACTGTTTTTT
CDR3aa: CASSVLKDGGEKLFF

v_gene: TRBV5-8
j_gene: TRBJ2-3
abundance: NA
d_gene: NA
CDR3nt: TGTGCCAGCAGCTCCCCCAGCACAGATACGCAGTATTTT
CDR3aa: CASSSPSTDTQYF